This T cell receptor beta chain is drawn from a study of T-cell memory formation after mild COVID-19. Germline loops: CDR1 LGHDT, CDR2 YNNKEL (reference sequence). This CDR3 contains 14 residues. Trimming shortened V by 4 bases and J by 7 bases, and 16 bases separated the two germline ends. A few counts support this clonotype. TCRdb processed the 5' RACE reads anew with MiXCR; each CDR3 protein has one entry. The sample includes about 130,000 distinct CDR3 sequences, over 15% seen only once; the top ten take 4.5% to 5.5%. Source material: PBMCs or a T cell subset sorted from them (not recorded which). This clonotype was sampled from a man aged 18 to 29 who had mild COVID-19 (a few samples of this study predate the infection). Cell type and time point are not known. V is TRBV3-1 and J is TRBJ1-2; D gene unclear. Here the CDR3 reads CASSPWPERFGYTF. CDR3 coding DNA: TGTGCCAGCAGCCCGTGGCCGGAAAGGTTTGGCTACACCTTC.